The 12 T cell receptor beta chains in this list originate from one sample, sequenced in a study of CXCR3-negative and CXCR3-positive naive CD8 T cells (dated by TCRdb to the late 2010s). Summary of the overall study and its limitations: Compared with CXCR3-negative naive cells, CXCR3-positive naive cells had TRB CDR3s with higher hydrophobicity (lower Kidera factor 4), lower energy, and higher strength and volume indices.

Instrument used: NextSeq 550. The Human TCR Profiling Kit (MiLaboratory) was used to prepare UMI-labeled 5' RACE TRB cDNA libraries. After the reads were reprocessed by TCRdb, one entry was made per CDR3 protein sequence, with no DNA. The table held for this sample gives approximately 100,000 distinct CDR3 sequences. The leading ten clones occupy about 0.35% of the sample. Their specific antigens are unknown. The specimen sequenced was naive CXCR3+ CD8+ T cells from blood. The sample's cell subset or site, from its label and the paper: CD45RO-CCR7+CD27+CD95- naive CD8+ T cells expressing CXCR3 (TNR3+). The receptors come from a human donor in good health. Some clones in this sample may be carry-over from other donors' samples.

The chain is built from TRBV24-1 and TRBJ2-1; with no DNA, the TCRdb D assignment of TRBD1 cannot be verified. The CDR3 sequence is 13 residues long. The germline V gene has CDR1 KGHDR and CDR2 SFDVKD. CDR3 loop: CATSAPEHNEQFF.

This chain uses TRBV12-3 or TRBV12-4 with TRBJ2-6; checking the TCRdb D call of TRBD2 is not possible without DNA. The CDR3 sequence is 18 residues long. This CDR3 is CASSFETGRARGANVLTF.

The chain combines TRBV7-3 with TRBJ2-1; the TCRdb call, TRBD1, lacks DNA for checking. Germline V CDR1 and CDR2: SGHTA, FQGTGA. This CDR3 has 18 amino acids. The CDR3 region is CASSLNPLIAGATDEQFF.

The chain uses TRBV14 and TRBJ1-3; TCRdb's D call, TRBD1, is unchecked because there is no DNA. The CDR3 length is 20 residues. The V gene's germline CDR1 is SGHDN and CDR2 FVKESK. The CDR3 is CASSRRADWTDLRSGNTIYF.

This chain joins TRBV7-9 and TRBJ2-2; the D call from TCRdb, TRBD1, cannot be confirmed without DNA. Germline lookup yields CDR1 SEHNR and CDR2 FQNEAQ (reference sequence). The CDR3 has 15 residues. The CDR3: CASSETGSSTGELFF.

V and J are TRBV20-1 and TRBJ2-2. Germline V gene data show CDR1 as DFQATT and CDR2 as SNEGSKA (reference sequence). This CDR3 has 14 amino acids. This CDR3 is CSARDVTGTGELFF.

CDR3 in amino acids: CASSLGTSGGPRYF. V gene TRBV5-4 combines with J gene TRBJ2-4; no DNA is available, so the TRBD2 call from TCRdb remains unchecked. CDR3 length: 14 residues. The V gene's germline CDR1 is SGHNT and CDR2 YYREEE (reference sequence).

The rearrangement joins TRBV2 to TRBJ2-7. Germline CDR1 reads SNHLY; CDR2 reads FYNNEI. CDR3 length equals 14 residues. CDR3 in amino acids: CASSRTSDSYEQYF.

The chain carries TRBV12-3 or TRBV12-4 and TRBJ2-3; TCRdb's D gene call, TRBD2, goes unchecked for lack of DNA. This CDR3 region has 17 residues. CDR3 residues: CASSSTTSGASTDTQYF.

The chain's CDR3 is CASSPPGPTTEAFF. The rearrangement links TRBV28 to TRBJ1-1; no DNA is available, so the TRBD1 call from TCRdb remains unchecked. CDR1 is MDHEN, CDR2 SYDVKM, per germline. The CDR3 is made up of 14 amino acids.

V is TRBV5-1 and J is TRBJ2-1; absent DNA, TCRdb's TRBD1 call cannot be checked. CDR3 length equals 15 residues. Germline V gene lookup returns CDR1 SGHRS and CDR2 YFSETQ. The CDR3: CASSLTGGAYNEQFF.

The chain joins TRBV7-9 to TRBJ2-3; with no DNA, the TCRdb D assignment of TRBD2 cannot be verified. This CDR3 has 15 amino acids. The V gene's germline CDR1 is SEHNR and CDR2 FQNEAQ (reference sequence). CDR3 sequence: CASSLQGSWTDTQYF. Full variable domain (remainder filled in from reference TRBV7-9 and TRBJ2-3): DTGVSQNPRHKITKRGQNVTFRCDPISEHNRLYWYRQTLGQGPEFLTYFQNEAQLEKSRLLSDRFSAERPKGSFSTLEIQRTEQGDSAMYLCASSLQGSWTDTQYFGPGTRLTVL.